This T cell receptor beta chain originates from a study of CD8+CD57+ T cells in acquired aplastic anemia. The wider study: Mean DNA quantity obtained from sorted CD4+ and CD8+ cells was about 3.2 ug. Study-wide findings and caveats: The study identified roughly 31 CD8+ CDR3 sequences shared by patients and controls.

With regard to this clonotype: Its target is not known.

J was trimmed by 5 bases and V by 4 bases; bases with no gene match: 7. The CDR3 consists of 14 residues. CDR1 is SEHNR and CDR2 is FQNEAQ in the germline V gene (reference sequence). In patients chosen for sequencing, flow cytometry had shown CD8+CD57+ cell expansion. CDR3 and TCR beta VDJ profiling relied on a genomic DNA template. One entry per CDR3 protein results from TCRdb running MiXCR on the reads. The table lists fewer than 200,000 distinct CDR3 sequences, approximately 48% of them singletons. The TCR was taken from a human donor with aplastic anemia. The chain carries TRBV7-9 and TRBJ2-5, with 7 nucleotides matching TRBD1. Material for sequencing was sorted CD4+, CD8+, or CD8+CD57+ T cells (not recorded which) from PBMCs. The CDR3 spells CASSSRGQWETQYF. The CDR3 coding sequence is TGTGCCAGCAGCTCTCGGGGACAGTGGGAGACCCAGTACTTC.